This entry lists 14 T cell receptor beta chains sequenced from one sample in a study of blood T cell repertoires in COVID-19. Sequencing was performed with immunoSEQ multiplex PCR; in TCRdb, only in-frame clones are kept and a portion is missing. The data contain around 180,000 clones, over 75% of them singletons. The sequencing sample was made of peripheral blood. Every receptor here comes from a man in his sixties with acute or convalescent COVID-19.

The V and J genes are TRBV28 and TRBJ2-2, with a possible D match to TRBD2 (7 bases). The V end was cut by 6 bases, the J end by 5 bases, with 19 bases between. Germline assignment: CDR1 MDHEN and CDR2 SYDVKM. The CDR3 has 16 residues. DNA for the CDR3: TGTGCCAGCAGCCTAAGTCGGGGGGCCAAGACCGGGGAGCTGTTTTTT. It is translated as CASSLSRGAKTGELFF.

V is TRBV5-1 and J is TRBJ2-7; TRBD1 matches 10 bases. The germline gives CDR1 SGHRS, CDR2 YFSETQ. V lost 7 bases and J lost 5; bases outside the gene matches: 9. This CDR3 comprises 14 residues. The CDR3 coding sequence is TGCGCCAGCTCACCCCGGGACAGGGGAGACGAGCAGTACTTC. Protein product: CASSPRDRGDEQYF.

The chain uses TRBV7-8 and TRBJ2-1; 7 nucleotides align to TRBD2. V dropped 5 bases and J dropped 3; count of bases not matched to a gene: 10. The CDR3 is 16 residues long. Germline CDR1 SGHVS, CDR2 FQNEAQ. CDR3 sequence reads: CASSAASSGSYNEQFF. CDR3 coding DNA: TGTGCCAGCAGCGCCGCTTCTAGCGGTAGCTACAATGAGCAGTTCTTC. Using reference TRBV7-8 and TRBJ2-1 for the parts outside the CDR3, the full variable domain is GAGVSQSPRYKVAKRGQDVALRCDPISGHVSLFWYQQALGQGPEFLTYFQNEAQLDKSGLPSDRFFAERPEGSVSTLKIQRTQQEDSAVYLCASSAASSGSYNEQFFGPGTRLTVL.

This chain's CDR3 is CASSGGTGVNQPQHF. The CDR3 DNA reads TGTGCCAGCAGCGGGGGGACAGGGGTCAATCAGCCCCAGCATTTT. V usage is TRBV9 and J usage is TRBJ1-5; TRBD1 matches 10 bases. This CDR3 is built from 15 residues. The germline CDR1 and CDR2 sequences are SGDLS and YYNGEE. Unmatched junction bases numbered 3, after V lost 3 bases and J lost 3 bases. Using reference TRBV9 and TRBJ1-5 for the parts outside the CDR3, the full variable domain is DSGVTQTPKHLITATGQRVTLRCSPRSGDLSVYWYQQSLDQGLQFLIQYYNGEERAKGNILERFSAQQFPDLHSELNLSSLELGDSALYFCASSGGTGVNQPQHFGDGTRLSIL.

CDR3 sequence (DNA): TGTGCCAGCAGCGTATTCAACAGCGGCAATGAGCAGTTCTTC. Translated: CASSVFNSGNEQFF. The chain joins TRBV9 to TRBJ2-1, with D perhaps TRBD2 (5 bases). The V and J ends lost 1 base and 6 bases respectively, with 11 bases between them. The CDR3 is 14 amino acids. Germline CDR1 SGDLS, CDR2 YYNGEE.

This clone has only one observation. The CDR3 DNA sequence: TGTGCCAGCAGCTTAGGGACTCACTACGAGCAGTACTTC. Protein product: CASSLGTHYEQYF. The rearrangement joins TRBV7-2 to TRBJ2-7; D may be TRBD2 (5 bases). Trimming stripped 1 base from V and 3 bases from J, with 7 bases between. The V gene's germline CDR1 is SGHTA and CDR2 FQGNSA. The CDR3 has 13 residues.

J is TRBJ1-1 and V is TRBV6-2 or TRBV6-3; possible D gene TRBD1, 5 bases. The CDR3 runs 15 residues. Germline CDR1 and CDR2: MNHEY and SVGEGT. Trimming shortened V by 4 bases and J by 6 bases, and 18 bases separated the two germline ends. The CDR3 spells CASSSSEAGRPEAFF. The CDR3 coding sequence is TGTGCCAGCAGTTCCTCCGAGGCAGGGCGGCCTGAAGCTTTCTTT.

The J gene is TRBJ2-1, the V gene TRBV7-8, with TRBD2 matching over 9 bases. Germline trimming cut 1 base from V and 5 bases from J; bases unmatched to any gene: 6. The CDR3 length is 16 residues. CDR1 and CDR2 from the germline V gene are SGHVS and FQNEAQ. CDR3 coding DNA: TGTGCCAGCAGCTTAGTAGGAGCGGGAGGACACAATGAGCAGTTCTTC. Amino acid sequence: CASSLVGAGGHNEQFF.

As concerns this clone: Distinct nucleotide sequences in the sample also encode this CDR3. V is TRBV28 and J is TRBJ1-5; the D gene is possibly TRBD1 (6 bases). CDR1 MDHEN and CDR2 SYDVKM come from the germline V gene. The ends were cut back, 2 bases at V and 7 bases at J, with 6 bases in the middle. The CDR3 consists of 12 residues. The CDR3 DNA sequence: TGTGCCAGCAGTTTAGGGGGCCAGCCCCAGCATTTT. Its translation: CASSLGGQPQHF.

The rearrangement links TRBV9 to TRBJ2-1, with D perhaps matching TRBD2 (5 bases). The ends were cut back, 0 bases at V and 4 bases at J, with 5 bases in the middle. Germline V gene data show CDR1 as SGDLS and CDR2 as YYNGEE. CDR3 length: 13 amino acids. The DNA for the CDR3 is TGTGCCAGCAGCGTAGCGGGGTACAATGAGCAGTTCTTC. Encoded protein: CASSVAGYNEQFF.

This clone was recorded only once. V is TRBV7-9 and J is TRBJ2-7, with TRBD1 identical over 8 bases. J was trimmed by 2 bases and V by 5 bases; bases with no gene match: 11. The germline CDR1 and CDR2 sequences are SEHNR and FQNEAQ (reference sequence). The CDR3 loop spans 16 amino acids. CDR3 in amino acids: CASSPGTGLRAYEQYF. The DNA for the CDR3 is TGTGCCAGCAGCCCCGGGACAGGTTTGAGGGCCTACGAGCAGTACTTC.

V is TRBV28 and J is TRBJ2-3, with TRBD2 identical over 10 bases. Germline CDR1 reads MDHEN; CDR2 reads SYDVKM. The CDR3 runs to 16 residues. Unmatched junction bases numbered 12, after V lost 7 bases and J lost 5 bases. The CDR3 DNA is TGTGCCAGCACCATTAGCGGGAGGAGTGGTATAGATACGCAGTATTTT. This translates into CASTISGRSGIDTQYF.

The rearrangement uses TRBV28 and TRBJ1-4, with a tentative D call TRBD1 (5 bases). V was trimmed by 6 bases and J by 0 bases, leaving 11 bases between them. This CDR3 has 15 amino acids. CDR1 MDHEN and CDR2 SYDVKM come from the germline V gene. The CDR3 coding sequence is TGTGCCAGCAGCCCAGGGTTTGCAACTAATGAAAAACTGTTTTTT. Translating gives CASSPGFATNEKLFF.

The chain combines TRBV27 with TRBJ1-2, with D tentatively TRBD1 (5 bases). Germline V lookup: CDR1 MNHEY, CDR2 SMNVEV (reference sequence). The germline V and J ends were trimmed by 3 bases and 5 bases, with 10 bases remaining between them. This CDR3 is built from 13 residues. CDR3 sequence (DNA): TGTGCCAGCAGTTTCCCGGAGGGGTATGGCTACACCTTC. Amino acids: CASSFPEGYGYTF.